This TCR beta chain was identified during a study of blood T cells in healthy people across ages. Primed by a sample-barcoded 5' primer and a J-beta primer mix, a second PCR proceeded for 7 to 11 cycles. In TCRdb, the 5' RACE reads were re-called with MiXCR into one record per CDR3 protein. The sample includes around 780,000 distinct CDR3 sequences, roughly 24% seen only once; the top ten take 3%. Germline V gene sequence: CDR1 MNHNY, CDR2 SVGAGI (reference sequence). The CDR3 extends over 15 amino acids. Unmatched junction bases numbered 6, after V lost 5 bases and J lost 3 bases. Collection of roughly 9.8 milliliters of peripheral blood was performed for each donor. The same specimen was also included in a second study, on T cells of mothers and their children.

The source is a boy aged 10-17 years in good health. The sample taken for sequencing was blood. The rearrangement links TRBV6-6 to TRBJ1-4; TRBD1 matches at 7 bases. CDR3 in DNA: TGTGCCAGCAGTCTAGGGGGCGGACCTAATGAAAAACTGTTTTTT. Its protein product is CASSLGGGPNEKLFF.